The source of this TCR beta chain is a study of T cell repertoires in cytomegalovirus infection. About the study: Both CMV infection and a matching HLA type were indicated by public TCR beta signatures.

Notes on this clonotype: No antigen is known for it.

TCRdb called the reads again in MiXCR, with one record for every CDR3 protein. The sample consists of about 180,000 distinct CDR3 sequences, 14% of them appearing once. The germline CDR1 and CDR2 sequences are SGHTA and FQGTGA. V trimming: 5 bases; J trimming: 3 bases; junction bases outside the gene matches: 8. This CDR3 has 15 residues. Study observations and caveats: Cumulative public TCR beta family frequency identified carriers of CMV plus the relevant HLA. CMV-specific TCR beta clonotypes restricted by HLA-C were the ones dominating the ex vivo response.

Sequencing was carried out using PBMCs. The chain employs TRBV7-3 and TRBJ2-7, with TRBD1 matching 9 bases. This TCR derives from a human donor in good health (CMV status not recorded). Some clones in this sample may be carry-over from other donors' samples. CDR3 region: CASSPGQGLLYEQYF. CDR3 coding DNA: TGTGCCAGCAGCCCGGGACAGGGTCTCCTCTACGAGCAGTACTTC.